These 19 T cell receptor beta chains were sequenced from one sample in a study of long-term antiretroviral therapy in people with HIV. It was version v3.0 of the immunoSEQ assay that was run at survey level. Data came from immunoSEQ multiplex PCR; TCRdb stores just in-frame clones and leaves some out. This sample has some 27,000 clones; 84% occur once, and the top ten carry roughly 6.5%. This specimen consisted of unsorted PBMCs, obtained 0.4 years after starting antiretroviral therapy. All receptors come from a man younger than 35 with HIV.

This chain links TRBV7-2 with TRBJ1-3, with D perhaps matching TRBD1 (5 bases). The CDR3 runs to 14 residues. V dropped 1 base and J dropped 8 bases, with 12 bases sitting between them. From germline, CDR1 is SGHTA and CDR2 FQGNSA. DNA of the CDR3: TGTGCCAGCAGCTTAGAGGCCAGGGCAGACACCATATATTTT. Its translation is CASSLEARADTIYF.

The J gene is TRBJ2-1, the V gene TRBV27; 13 nucleotides agree with TRBD2. The junction had 3 bases not matched to a gene; V was cut back by 5 bases and J by 11 bases. The CDR3 runs to 13 residues. Germline-derived CDR1 and CDR2 are MNHEY and SMNVEV (reference sequence). DNA for the CDR3: TGTGCCAGCAGTAAGGGACTAGCGGGACAGCAGTTCTTC. This translates into CASSKGLAGQQFF.

V gene TRBV19 combines with J gene TRBJ2-7; 7 nucleotides match TRBD1. Trimming took 7 bases from V and 4 from J; bases not matched to a gene: 10. This CDR3 has 14 amino acids. Germline-derived CDR1 and CDR2 are LNHDA and SQIVND (reference sequence). Here the CDR3 DNA reads TGTGCCAGTAAGTTCGGCAGGGGGTCATACGAGCAGTACTTC. It codes for CASKFGRGSYEQYF. Looking up the rest from reference TRBV19 and TRBJ2-7 gives the full variable domain: DGGITQSPKYLFRKEGQNVTLSCEQNLNHDAMYWYRQDPGQGLRLIYYSQIVNDFQKGDIAEGYSVSREKKESFPLTVTSAQKNPTAFYLCASKFGRGSYEQYFGPGTRLTVT.

The J gene is TRBJ2-7, the V gene TRBV5-1, with unresolved D. The CDR3 has 13 residues. V dropped 5 bases and J dropped 0 bases, with 9 bases sitting between them. Germline values: CDR1 SGHRS, CDR2 YFSETQ. CDR3 in amino acids: CASSPQYSYEQYF. The CDR3 DNA sequence: TGCGCCAGCAGTCCACAGTACTCCTACGAGCAGTACTTC.

This rearrangement joins TRBV5-1 to TRBJ2-7; 11 bases fit TRBD1. The V and J ends lost 3 bases and 2 bases, in that order; junction bases with no gene match: 4. CDR3 length: 15 residues. Per germline, CDR1 SGHRS and CDR2 YFSETQ. The DNA of the CDR3 is TGCGCCAGCAGCTGGGGGACAGGGGGTGCCTACGAGCAGTACTTC. Translating it yields CASSWGTGGAYEQYF.

The chain uses TRBV4-1 and TRBJ1-5, with D unresolved. There are 13 residues in the CDR3. The V and J ends lost 2 bases and 10 bases respectively, with 12 bases between them. CDR1 MGHRA and CDR2 YSYEKL come from the germline V gene. CDR3 region: CASSQILVGPQHF. DNA for the CDR3: TGCGCCAGCAGCCAAATCCTTGTCGGCCCCCAGCATTTT.

The chain has TRBV7-8 and TRBJ2-3, with 10 bases matching TRBD2. Germline loops: CDR1 SGHVS, CDR2 FQNEAQ. CDR3 length: 18 amino acids. After removal of 1 base from V and 1 base from J, the junction contained 8 bases not matched to a gene. The CDR3 loop is CASSLDPSGSSGTDTQYF. The CDR3 nucleotides are TGTGCCAGCAGCTTAGATCCTAGCGGGAGTTCCGGCACAGATACGCAGTATTTT.

CDR3 DNA: TGTGCCAGCAGTGGGGGACAGAGCTCCTACGAGCAGTACTTC. Its translation is CASSGGQSSYEQYF. This rearrangement joins TRBV6-1 to TRBJ2-7; 7 positions agree with TRBD1. CDR1 and CDR2 from the germline V gene are MNHNS and SASEGT. There are 14 residues in the CDR3. Trimming took 4 bases from V and 0 from J; bases not matched to a gene: 3.

The chain combines TRBV2 with TRBJ2-2; D may be TRBD1 (6 bases). From germline, CDR1 is SNHLY and CDR2 FYNNEI. Trimming stripped 4 bases from V and 2 bases from J, with 14 bases between. This CDR3 contains 16 residues. The CDR3 sequence is CASSATPGQNTGELFF. The CDR3 DNA is TGTGCCAGCAGTGCTACACCGGGACAAAACACCGGGGAGCTGTTTTTT.

The chain links TRBV14 to TRBJ2-3, with no clear D. The germline V gene encodes CDR1 SGHDN and CDR2 FVKESK. The V and J ends lost 6 bases and 0 bases respectively, with 7 bases between them. This CDR3 spans 13 amino acids. CDR3 in amino acids: CASRTSSTDTQYF. The CDR3 DNA follows: TGTGCCAGCAGGACCAGTAGCACAGATACGCAGTATTTT.

This clone was recorded only once. This rearrangement joins TRBV5-6 to TRBJ1-1; D is ambiguous. Germline assignment: CDR1 SGHDT and CDR2 YYEEEE. This CDR3 spans 13 amino acids. With 1 base removed from V and 7 bases from J, the gap between germline ends came to 11 bases. CDR3 in DNA: TGTGCCAGCAGCTTGAACGTGAACGGTGAAGCTTTCTTT. It specifies CASSLNVNGEAFF.

V is TRBV4-3 and J is TRBJ2-7; D gene unclear. The CDR3 has 13 residues. Germline CDR1 is LGHNA and CDR2 is YSLEER. Trimming left V 0 bases short and J 5 bases short, with 8 bases between. The CDR3 DNA reads TGCGCCAGCAGCCAAGATCGATCCGACGAGCAGTACTTC. Translating gives CASSQDRSDEQYF.

V is TRBV12-5 and J is TRBJ2-7, with TRBD1 identical over 7 bases. This CDR3 spans 17 amino acids. Germline loops: CDR1 LGHNT, CDR2 FRNRAP. The J segment lost 3 bases and the V segment lost 0 bases, leaving 11 bases of the junction unmatched. CDR3 residues: CASGLVRGGGWYYEQYF. CDR3 DNA sequence: TGTGCTAGTGGTTTGGTACGAGGGGGCGGTTGGTACTACGAGCAGTACTTC.

A single count supports this clone. This chain joins TRBV29-1 and TRBJ2-7, with D hard to call. Germline values: CDR1 SQVTM, CDR2 ANQGSEA. V was shortened by 0 bases and J by 1 base, with 7 bases between the two germline ends. The CDR3 is made up of 13 amino acids. The CDR3 sequence is CSVEDARSYEQYF. In DNA form, the CDR3 reads TGCAGCGTTGAAGATGCCCGGTCCTACGAGCAGTACTTC.

The chain uses TRBV7-8 and TRBJ2-1; TRBD1 matches 10 bases. From germline, CDR1 is SGHVS and CDR2 FQNEAQ. The CDR3 sequence is 15 residues long. Trimming cost V 1 base and J 7 bases; bases outside gene matches: 4. The CDR3 reads CASSLGAGQGNEQFF. CDR3 coding DNA: TGTGCCAGCAGCTTAGGAGCGGGACAGGGGAATGAGCAGTTCTTC.

The V call is TRBV7-9, the J call TRBJ2-1; tentatively, D is TRBD1 or TRBD2 (6 bases each). The CDR3 has 14 amino acids. V dropped 5 bases and J dropped 6 bases, with 14 bases sitting between them. Germline CDR1 reads SEHNR; CDR2 reads FQNEAQ (reference sequence). The CDR3 here is CASSGTRGGNEQFF. The CDR3 DNA follows: TGTGCCAGCAGCGGGACAAGGGGAGGCAATGAGCAGTTCTTC.

V gene TRBV5-1 combines with J gene TRBJ2-5; TRBD1 might be the D (6 bases). Trimming removed 3 bases from V and 0 bases from J, with 9 bases in between. The germline CDR1 and CDR2 sequences are SGHRS and YFSETQ. The CDR3 contains 14 residues. The CDR3 bases are TGCGCCAGCAGCTACAGGGAGTACCAAGAGACCCAGTACTTC. Protein sequence: CASSYREYQETQYF.

The chain links TRBV27 to TRBJ2-3; TRBD2 aligns across 10 bases. The CDR3 runs 15 residues. Germline V gene lookup returns CDR1 MNHEY and CDR2 SMNVEV (reference sequence). The ends lost 6 bases at V and 5 bases at J; junction bases unmatched: 8. CDR3 DNA sequence: TGTGCCAGCAGCCCGGTAGCGGGAGGTAGAGATACGCAGTATTTT. This gives the protein CASSPVAGGRDTQYF.

This chain connects TRBV7-9 to TRBJ2-1; no firm D call. The V gene's germline CDR1 is SEHNR and CDR2 FQNEAQ (reference sequence). Trimming took off 6 bases at V and 6 bases at J, with 9 bases between the two ends. The CDR3 covers 12 residues. The DNA for the CDR3 is TGTGCCAGCAGTTTTCCTAGCAATGAGCAGTTCTTC. Its translation is CASSFPSNEQFF.